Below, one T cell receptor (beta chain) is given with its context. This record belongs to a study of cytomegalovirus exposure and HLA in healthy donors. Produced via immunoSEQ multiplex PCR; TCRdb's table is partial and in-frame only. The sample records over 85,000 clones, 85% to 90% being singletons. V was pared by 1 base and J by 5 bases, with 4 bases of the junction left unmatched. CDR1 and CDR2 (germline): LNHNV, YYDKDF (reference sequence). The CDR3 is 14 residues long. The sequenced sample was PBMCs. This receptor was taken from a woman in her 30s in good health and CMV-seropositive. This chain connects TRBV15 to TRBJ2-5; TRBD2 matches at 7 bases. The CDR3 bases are TGTGCCACCAGCAGAGGCGGGAGCGGGGAGACCCAGTACTTC. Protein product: CATSRGGSGETQYF.